One sample yielded the 11 T cell receptor beta chains listed below, sequenced in a study of cytomegalovirus exposure and HLA in healthy donors. Use of 60 Vbeta and 13 Jbeta primers characterized the PCR. The assay was immunoSEQ multiplex PCR, and TCRdb's table has in-frame clones only and misses some. The repertoire holds over 150,000 clones, about 71% seen once, with 2.8% in the top ten. Material for sequencing was PBMCs. These receptors all stem from a woman in her thirties or forties in good health and CMV-seropositive.

V gene TRBV18 combines with J gene TRBJ2-3; 7 bases agree with TRBD1. CDR1 is KGHSH, CDR2 LQKENI, per germline. The CDR3 has 14 amino acids. V lost 0 bases to trimming and J lost 5 bases; unmatched junction nucleotides: 2. The CDR3 is CASSPPNRGDTQYF. The CDR3 DNA reads as TGTGCCAGCTCACCACCGAACAGGGGAGATACGCAGTATTTT.

The chain has TRBV9 and TRBJ2-5, with a weak D call TRBD2 (5 bases). With the DNA end fitting TRBJ2-7 better, the J assignment may be wrong. This CDR3 contains 14 residues. Germline V lookup: CDR1 SGDLS, CDR2 YYNGEE. The CDR3 protein is CASSPGLGGYEQYF. In DNA form, the CDR3 reads TGTGCCAGCAGCCCTGGACTCGGCGGCTACGAGCAGTACTTC.

The chain employs TRBV4-3 and TRBJ2-7; a possible D gene is TRBD2 (6 bases). The length of the CDR3 is 16 residues. Trimming took off 2 bases at V and 0 bases at J, with 14 bases between the two ends. Germline CDR1 LGHNA, CDR2 YSLEER. CDR3 region: CASSQYLASRSYEQYF. CDR3 DNA: TGCGCCAGCAGCCAATACCTAGCGTCCCGCTCCTACGAGCAGTACTTC.

The rearrangement links TRBV28 to TRBJ2-7; a possible D gene is TRBD1 (6 bases). The V gene lost 5 bases and the J gene lost 4 bases, with 12 bases spanning the gap. The CDR3 totals 13 residues. Germline V CDR1 and CDR2: MDHEN, SYDVKM. For the CDR3, the DNA is TGTGCCAGCAGTCGGACAGTACTATACGAGCAGTACTTC. It yields the protein CASSRTVLYEQYF.

This clone has just a few counts. This chain uses TRBV4-2 with TRBJ2-3, with 10 bases aligning to TRBD2. Unmatched junction bases numbered 6, after V lost 0 bases and J lost 3 bases. From germline, CDR1 is LGHNA and CDR2 YNFKEQ. There are 17 residues in the CDR3. CDR3 sequence (DNA): TGTGCCAGCAGCCAAGAACGAGCTAGCGGGGGAACAGATACGCAGTATTTT. Its translation is CASSQERASGGTDTQYF.

A remark on this clone: The identical CDR3 is also encoded by other nucleotide sequences in the sample. The genes are TRBV7-2 and TRBJ1-3; TRBD1 aligns across 7 bases. The CDR3 totals 15 residues. The V gene's germline CDR1 is SGHTA and CDR2 FQGNSA. Germline trimming cut 5 bases from V and 0 bases from J; bases unmatched to any gene: 4. CDR3 protein: CASSLGQDSGNTIYF. As DNA, the CDR3 is TGTGCCAGCAGCCTAGGACAGGACTCTGGAAACACCATATATTTT.

This chain joins TRBV27 and TRBJ1-2; TRBD1 agrees at 10 bases. The ends lost 7 bases at V and 3 bases at J; junction bases unmatched: 5. The CDR3 loop spans 14 amino acids. The germline V gene encodes CDR1 MNHEY and CDR2 SMNVEV (reference sequence). The CDR3 bases are TGTGCCAGCAAGGGACAGGGGATGCACTATGGCTACACCTTC. It translates to CASKGQGMHYGYTF.

The sample holds a few counts of this clone. The sample carries other DNA sequences with the same CDR3. The chain has TRBV6-5 and TRBJ2-3; the D gene is possibly TRBD1 (5 bases). This CDR3 has 15 amino acids. Looked up from germline, CDR1 is MNHEY and CDR2 is SVGAGI. The V end was cut by 2 bases, the J end by 1 base, with 10 bases between. As DNA, the CDR3 is TGTGCCAGCAGTTACAGGGGCAGAGGCACAGATACGCAGTATTTT. This encodes CASSYRGRGTDTQYF.

The chain links TRBV28 to TRBJ2-5; 7 bases are shared with TRBD1. The CDR3 consists of 13 residues. Per the germline V gene, CDR1 is MDHEN and CDR2 is SYDVKM. J was trimmed by 4 bases and V by 6 bases; bases with no gene match: 5. The CDR3 sequence: CASSQGQLETQYF. The DNA of the CDR3 is TGTGCCAGCAGCCAGGGACAGTTAGAGACCCAGTACTTC.

The J gene is TRBJ2-3, the V gene TRBV29-1, with no clear D. Germline lookup yields CDR1 SQVTM and CDR2 ANQGSEA. CDR3 size: 14 residues. V lost 1 base and J 5 bases, leaving 13 bases between the germline ends. The CDR3 sequence is CSVEGAGRIDTQYF. The CDR3 bases are TGCAGCGTTGAAGGGGCAGGTCGGATAGATACGCAGTATTTT.

V gene TRBV2 combines with J gene TRBJ2-3; D gene uncertain. The CDR3 consists of 16 residues. V lost 10 bases to trimming and J lost 1 base, with 21 bases between them. The germline V gene encodes CDR1 SNHLY and CDR2 FYNNEI. CDR3 region: CAIQNARHSGTDTQYF. In nucleotides, the CDR3 is TGTGCCATACAAAACGCCCGGCACAGTGGCACAGATACGCAGTATTTT.